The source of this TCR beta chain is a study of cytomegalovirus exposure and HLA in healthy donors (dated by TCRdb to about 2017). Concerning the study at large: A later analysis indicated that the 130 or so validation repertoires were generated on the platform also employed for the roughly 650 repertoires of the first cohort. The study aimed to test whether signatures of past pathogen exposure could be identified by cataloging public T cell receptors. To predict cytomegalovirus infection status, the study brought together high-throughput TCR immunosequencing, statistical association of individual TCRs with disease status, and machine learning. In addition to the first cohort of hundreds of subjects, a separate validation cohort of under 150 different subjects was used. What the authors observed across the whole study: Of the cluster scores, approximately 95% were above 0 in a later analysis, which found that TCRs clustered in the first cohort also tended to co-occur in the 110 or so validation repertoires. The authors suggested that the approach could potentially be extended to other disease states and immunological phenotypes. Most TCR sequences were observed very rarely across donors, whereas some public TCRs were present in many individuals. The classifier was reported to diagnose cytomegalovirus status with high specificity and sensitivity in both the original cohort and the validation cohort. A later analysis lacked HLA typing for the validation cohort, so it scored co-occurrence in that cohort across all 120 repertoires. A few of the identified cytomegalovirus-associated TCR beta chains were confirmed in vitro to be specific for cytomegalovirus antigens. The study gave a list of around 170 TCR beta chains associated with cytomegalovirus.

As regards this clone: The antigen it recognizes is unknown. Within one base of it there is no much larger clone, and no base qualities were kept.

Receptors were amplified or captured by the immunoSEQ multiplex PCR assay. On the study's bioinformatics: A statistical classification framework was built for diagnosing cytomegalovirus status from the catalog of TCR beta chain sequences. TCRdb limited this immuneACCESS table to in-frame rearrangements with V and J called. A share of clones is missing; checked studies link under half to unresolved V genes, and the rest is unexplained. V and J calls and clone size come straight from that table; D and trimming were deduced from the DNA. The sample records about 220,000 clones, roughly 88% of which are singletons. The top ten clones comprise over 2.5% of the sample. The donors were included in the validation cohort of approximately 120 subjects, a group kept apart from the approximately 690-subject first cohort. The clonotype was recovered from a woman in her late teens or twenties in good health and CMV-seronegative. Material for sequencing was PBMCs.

The DNA sequence is as follows: TGTGCCAGCAGTTTATCAAGACAGCCGGAGGAAAAACTGTTTTTT. This translates into CASSLSRQPEEKLFF. This chain is built from TRBV27 and TRBJ1-4; TRBD1 is a weak D gene call, 5 bases matching. The CDR3 covers 15 residues, taking in both the cysteine and the phenylalanine. Only CDR3 DNA remains: 45 bases, in frame from the first base. As encoded in the germline V gene (reference sequence), CDR1 is MNHEY while CDR2 is SMNVEV. The V end loses 0 bases and the J end loses 8 bases, and a stretch of 13 bases separates them.